This T cell receptor (beta chain) was identified during a study of shared clonotypes between healthy human individuals. Study conclusions and caveats: Researchers found naive subsets generally carried larger estimated richness than memory subsets.

Naive CD8 cells comprised CD45RO-negative, CCR7-positively selected cells, excluding terminally differentiated effector memory CD45RA+ cells. Regarding this clone: No antigen is known for it.

Assay used: immunoSEQ multiplex PCR; TCRdb lists only in-frame clones, some missing. The repertoire holds more than 2 million clones, with roughly 95% as singletons. The CDR3 has 13 residues. Trimming cost V 4 bases and J 5 bases; bases outside gene matches: 6. Per the germline V gene, CDR1 is SGDLS and CDR2 is YYNGEE. The TCR sequence derives from a man in his late teens or twenties in good health. The gene calls are TRBV9 and TRBJ2-7, with 7 bases matching TRBD1. Sequenced material: naive CD8+ T cells sorted from blood. CDR3 nucleotides: TGTGCCAGCAGCACCGACAGGGACGACGAGCAGTACTTC. This sequence encodes CASSTDRDDEQYF.